This paragraph covers one T cell receptor beta chain sequence. Antigen unknown. All donors were Caucasian adults living in Nashville, Tennessee. The assay was immunoSEQ multiplex PCR, and TCRdb's table has in-frame clones only and misses some. The data contain under 1,100,000 clones, 65% to 75% of them singletons. Trimming at V came to 6 bases and at J to 3 bases, leaving 7 bases not matched to a gene. The CDR3 has 15 amino acids. The germline V gene has CDR1 MNHEY and CDR2 SVGAGI. This entry belongs to a study of shared clonotypes between healthy human individuals. Study background: In total, the donors were a couple of women and a few men aged 18 to 49. Donors had three CD4 naive, three CD4 memory, two CD8 naive and one CD8 memory plate apiece.

Study conclusions and caveats: Generation probabilities were higher for clonotypes shared across all four sorted-subset donors than for unshared ones.

J is TRBJ1-2 and V is TRBV6-5, with TRBD1 matching 10 bases. The material sequenced was memory CD4+ T cells sorted from blood. Subset given: CD45RA-negative fraction. The source is a man aged 18 to 29 in good health. The CDR3 DNA is TGTGCCAGCAGGACAACCGGGACAGGGGACTATGGCTACACCTTC. This encodes CASRTTGTGDYGYTF.